This is a list of T cell receptor beta chains from one sample in a study of monozygotic twins with cystic fibrosis. The method was immunoSEQ multiplex PCR; TCRdb's version includes in-frame clones alone and lacks a portion of them. The table lists tens of thousands of clones, around 96% of them singletons. Sequencing used blood. Receptors were obtained from a girl aged 2 to 9 with cystic fibrosis. Both conserved end residues are part of each CDR3. Fields, in order: D gene, J gene, clone size, V gene, CDR3 protein, CDR3 DNA. The D gene is left open where the match is weak. Part of the rows lack a size; the others show once, few, many or a class for expanded clones.

.	TRBJ2-3	.	TRBV2	CASRTIDSTDTQYF	TGTGCCAGCAGGACCATAGACAGCACAGATACGCAGTATTTT
TRBD1	TRBJ1-1	once	TRBV2	CASSETGDEAFF	TGTGCCAGCAGTGAAACAGGGGATGAAGCTTTCTTT
.	TRBJ1-4	.	TRBV10-3	CAISDSTNEKLFF	TGTGCCATCAGTGACAGTACTAATGAAAAACTGTTTTTT
TRBD1	TRBJ1-5	.	TRBV18	CASSPGTGGQPQHF	TGTGCCAGCTCACCAGGGACAGGGGGTCAGCCCCAGCATTTT
TRBD2	TRBJ2-1	.	TRBV6-4	CASSDLAGNEQFF	TGTGCCAGCAGTGATCTAGCGGGCAATGAGCAGTTCTTC
TRBD2	TRBJ2-7	.	TRBV7-2	CASRRAGGGSYEQYF	TGTGCCAGCAGGCGCGCGGGGGGCGGGTCCTACGAGCAGTACTTC
.	TRBJ1-5	.	TRBV6-6	CASSYVGFGRPQHF	TGTGCCAGCAGTTACGTAGGGTTTGGTCGGCCCCAGCATTTT
.	TRBJ2-3	.	TRBV2	CASRALTSTDTQYF	TGTGCCAGCAGGGCACTCACTAGCACAGATACGCAGTATTTT
TRBD1	TRBJ1-2	.	TRBV5-6	CASSLRWTGGDGYTF	TGTGCCAGCAGCTTAAGGTGGACAGGGGGCGATGGCTACACCTTC
TRBD1	TRBJ2-6	.	TRBV19	CASSITGQGLSSGANVLTF	TGTGCCAGTAGTATAACGGGACAGGGACTCTCCTCTGGGGCCAACGTCCTGACTTTC
.	TRBJ2-5	.	TRBV29-1	CSVEAGAGTASETQYF	TGCAGCGTTGAAGCCGGAGCAGGGACGGCAAGCGAGACCCAGTACTTC
TRBD1	TRBJ1-2	.	TRBV19	CASRTQGAQGYGYTF	TGTGCCAGTAGGACACAGGGGGCGCAGGGCTATGGCTACACCTTC
.	TRBJ1-1	once	TRBV4-3	CASSHRGGNTEAFF	TGCGCCAGCAGCCACAGGGGTGGGAACACTGAAGCTTTCTTT
.	TRBJ2-2	once	TRBV28	CASSLGQRNTGELFF	TGTGCCAGCAGTTTAGGTCAGAGGAACACCGGGGAGCTGTTTTTT
TRBD2	TRBJ2-1	.	TRBV4-2	CASSPSVGLADNEQFF	TGTGCCAGCAGCCCAAGCGTAGGACTAGCTGACAATGAGCAGTTCTTC
.	TRBJ1-5	.	TRBV7-8	CASSDSDMDSINQPQHF	TGTGCCAGCAGCGATAGTGACATGGACAGCATCAATCAGCCCCAGCATTTT
.	TRBJ2-7	.	TRBV11-3	CASSLVRGSEQYF	TGTGCCAGCAGCTTAGTACGGGGGAGCGAGCAGTACTTC
TRBD2	TRBJ2-3	.	TRBV7-2	CASSATIAGGPSDTQYF	TGTGCCAGCAGCGCGACAATAGCGGGAGGGCCGTCAGATACGCAGTATTTT
.	TRBJ1-1	.	TRBV11-1	CASSSDRNTEAFF	TGTGCCAGCAGCTCAGACAGGAACACTGAAGCTTTCTTT
.	TRBJ2-3	.	TRBV15	CATSRDGGGRGTDTQYF	TGTGCCACCAGCAGAGATGGAGGGGGACGAGGCACAGATACGCAGTATTTT
.	TRBJ1-4	.	TRBV19	CASSWEGTFNEKLFF	TGTGCCAGTAGTTGGGAAGGGACCTTTAATGAAAAACTGTTTTTT
.	TRBJ2-1	once	TRBV5-5	CASSLELFGSQNEQFF	TGTGCCAGCAGCTTGGAGTTGTTCGGGAGTCAAAATGAGCAGTTCTTC
.	TRBJ1-2	.	TRBV4-1	CASSQERGAEYGYTF	TGCGCCAGCAGCCAAGAACGCGGCGCGGAGTATGGCTACACCTTC
.	TRBJ2-7	.	TRBV7-2	CASSLEGGRPYEQYF	TGTGCCAGCAGCTTAGAGGGGGGACGACCCTACGAGCAGTACTTC
TRBD2	TRBJ2-3	.	TRBV19	CASSTAGYTDTQYF	TGTGCCAGTAGTACAGCGGGATACACAGATACGCAGTATTTT
.	TRBJ2-5	.	TRBV10-3	CAISVGRETQYF	TGTGCCATCAGTGTAGGAAGAGAGACCCAGTACTTC
.	TRBJ2-7	.	TRBV14	CASSPTLPPIGGPYYEQYF	TGTGCCAGCAGCCCGACGTTACCCCCCATAGGAGGGCCCTACTACGAGCAGTACTTC
.	TRBJ2-5	.	TRBV2	CASTYQETQYF	TGTGCCAGCACTTACCAAGAGACCCAGTACTTC
.	TRBJ2-7	.	TRBV18	CASSGQNSYEQYF	TGTGCCAGCTCCGGACAGAACTCCTACGAGCAGTACTTC
TRBD2	TRBJ2-5	once	TRBV6-6	CASSYSGTSYQETQYF	TGTGCCAGCAGTTACTCTGGGACTAGCTATCAAGAGACCCAGTACTTC
.	TRBJ2-7	.	TRBV30	CAWSSTEPYEQYF	TGTGCCTGGAGTTCAACTGAACCCTACGAGCAGTACTTC
.	TRBJ1-5	.	TRBV27	CASSPRGRPQHF	TGTGCCAGCAGTCCCCGAGGGCGGCCCCAGCATTTT
TRBD2	TRBJ2-1	.	TRBV6-1	CASSDWTSGYNEQFF	TGTGCCAGCAGTGACTGGACTAGCGGGTACAATGAGCAGTTCTTC
TRBD1	TRBJ2-3	.	TRBV29-1	CSVEDRDTDTQYF	TGCAGCGTAGAGGACAGGGACACAGATACGCAGTATTTT
.	TRBJ2-7	.	TRBV5-1	CASSYGTLEAYEQYF	TGCGCCAGCAGCTACGGGACGTTGGAGGCCTACGAGCAGTACTTC
.	TRBJ1-4	.	TRBV25-1	CASNRQINEKLFF	TGTGCCAGCAACCGACAGATTAATGAAAAACTGTTTTTT
TRBD2	TRBJ2-7	once	TRBV7-9	CASSPGLGISYEQYF	TGTGCCAGCAGCCCCGGACTAGGGATCTCCTACGAGCAGTACTTC
TRBD2	TRBJ2-2	.	TRBV5-6	CASSLRTSGNTGELFF	TGTGCCAGCAGCTTGCGTACTAGCGGTAACACCGGGGAGCTGTTTTTT
TRBD2	TRBJ2-7	.	TRBV28	CASFDGRSYEQYF	TGTGCCAGCTTCGACGGGAGGTCCTACGAGCAGTACTTC
.	TRBJ2-7	.	TRBV6-5	CASSWTTGQAYEQYF	TGTGCCAGCAGCTGGACAACCGGGCAGGCCTACGAGCAGTACTTC
.	TRBJ2-3	.	TRBV5-6	CASSLRALLFLEYF	TGTGCCAGCAGCTTGCGGGCGTTGTTGTTTTTGGAGTATTTT
.	TRBJ2-7	once	TRBV11-3	CASSFLAAPYEQYF	TGTGCCAGCAGCTTCCTGGCAGCCCCCTACGAGCAGTACTTC